This record covers a single TCR beta chain. This clonotype was observed at least ten times. No antigen is known for it. A read error may produce the germline difference seen at one junction end. Libraries were built with PCR. The run used an Illumina HiSeq 2500. Molecular barcoding was employed in the preparation of TCR libraries, with unique molecular identifiers being used to normalize TCRbeta repertoire quantification. TCRdb reworked the public reads: Q25 trimming with fastp, MiXCR clone assembly, productive beta chains retained. Each record represents a unique CDR3 protein, reported with the most common genes and DNA among its rows. Counted in this sample were 200,000 to 300,000 distinct CDR3 sequences; about 11% of them appeared once. The ten top clones hold over 2% of the sample. The data derive from a study of T-cell reconstitution after alpha-beta-depleted transplantation in children (dated by TCRdb to about 2016). With regard to the full study: The study quantitatively tracked T-cell immune reconstitution after TCRalphabeta/CD19-depleted allogeneic hematopoietic cell transplantation in children using TCR repertoire profiling.

Sequenced here: PBMCs from the stem cell graft donor, sampled from the stem cell graft. The source of this sequence is a human donor who donated a stem cell graft to a child with acute lymphoblastic leukemia.

The CDR3 protein sequence reads: CASSQDVRGRQGSYEQFF. The sequenced DNA is TGTGCCAGCAGTCAAGACGTGCGCGGGAGGCAGGGATCTTATGAGCAGTTCTTC. This receptor chain uses TRBV4-2 and TRBJ2-1; TRBD2 lines up with 8 middle nucleotides. CDR1 and CDR2 are read off the germline V gene as LGHNA and YNFKEQ. CDR3 length: 18 amino acids, cysteine to phenylalanine. Solely the CDR3 DNA is kept, with 54 bases framed from the first base.